The entry that follows covers one T cell receptor (beta chain) sequence. Its antigen is unidentified. Other DNA sequences in the same sample also yield this CDR3. Every isolated RNA sample was fully reverse transcribed, so sequencing captured expressed TCRB transcripts. Here immunoSEQ multiplex PCR was the method, and the copy in TCRdb shows in-frame clones only, minus some. The sample lists a few hundred thousand clones, roughly a tenth occurring once. This entry belongs to a study of beta chain features in type 1 diabetes. Study-wide results and limits: All four CD4+ subsets of Type 1 diabetes patients contained TCRB CDR3s that were moderately but significantly shorter.

Germline V gene data show CDR1 as MNHEY and CDR2 as SMNVEV (reference sequence). V was cut by 2 bases and J by 7 bases, with 12 bases left in between. The CDR3 has 14 amino acids. The sequenced material came from central memory CD4+ T cells from blood. V and J are TRBV27 and TRBJ1-5; D is undetermined. The origin of this receptor is a man aged 25-45 years with type 1 diabetes. The CDR3 DNA reads as TGTGCCAGCAGTTTAATAAACAGTAACCAGCCCCAGCATTTT. Its protein product is CASSLINSNQPQHF.